The clone carrying this T cell receptor beta chain was seen at least ten times. Its antigen is unknown. Trimming cost V 2 bases and J 1 base; bases outside gene matches: 7. CDR1 and CDR2 from the germline V gene are SGHRS and YFSETQ. CDR3 length: 17 residues. These data originate in a study of identical twins. Study observations and caveats: Fewer insertions marked abundant cord blood beta clonotypes; young adult naive trended weakly, memory not at all.

TCRdb independently ran MiXCR on the 5' RACE reads; one entry per CDR3 protein. The sample yields 500,000 or so distinct CDR3 sequences, over 11% seen once. These data were also reused for a study on yellow fever vaccine responses in identical twins. That paper adds: The T cell response to vaccination in identical twins was reportedly partly convergent and partly personalized.

The chain combines TRBV5-1 with TRBJ2-3; 10 nucleotides agree with TRBD2. The receptor was derived from a woman between 18 and 30 years old in good health. Sequenced material: CD4+ T cells sorted from blood. The DNA for the CDR3 is TGCGCCAGCAGCTTATTAGCGGGGGGATTCGGCACAGATACGCAGTATTTT. Its protein is CASSLLAGGFGTDTQYF.